The entry below describes one T cell receptor (beta chain). No antigen is known for it. The data were obtained in a study of shared clonotypes between healthy human individuals. General study points: Clonotypes shared by all four donors outscored non-shared clonotypes in generation probability. Among donors, the sharing of clonotypes was expected to be influenced by sequencing depth. The sharing of 4% to 5.5% of naive CD4 clonotypes was seen across a few donors.

Assay used: immunoSEQ multiplex PCR; TCRdb lists only in-frame clones, some missing. The sample includes some 900,000 clones, approximately 80% of them seen just once. V shed 4 bases, J shed 3 bases, and the junction held 7 bases outside the gene matches. The CDR3 spans 15 residues. CDR1 and CDR2 (germline): SQVTM, ANQGSEA. The rearrangement links TRBV29-1 to TRBJ2-3, with 10 bases fitting TRBD2. The sequencing input was memory CD4+ T cells sorted from blood. Subset of the sample: CD45RA-negative fraction. The source of this sequence is a man aged 18-30 years in good health. CDR3 loop: CSVVVSGGRTDTQYF. The CDR3 bases are TGCAGCGTTGTGGTTAGCGGGGGGAGGACAGATACGCAGTATTTT.